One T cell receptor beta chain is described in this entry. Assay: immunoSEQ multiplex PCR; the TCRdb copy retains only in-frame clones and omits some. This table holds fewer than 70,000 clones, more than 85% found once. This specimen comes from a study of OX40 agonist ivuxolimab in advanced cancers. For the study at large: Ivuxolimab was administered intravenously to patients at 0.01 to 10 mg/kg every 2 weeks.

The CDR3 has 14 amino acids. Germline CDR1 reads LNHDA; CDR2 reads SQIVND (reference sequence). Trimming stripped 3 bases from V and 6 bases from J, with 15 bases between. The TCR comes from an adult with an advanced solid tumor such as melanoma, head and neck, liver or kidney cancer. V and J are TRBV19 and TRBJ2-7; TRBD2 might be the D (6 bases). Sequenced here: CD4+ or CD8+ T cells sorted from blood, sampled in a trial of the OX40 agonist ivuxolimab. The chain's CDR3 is CASSIGVEGFEQYF. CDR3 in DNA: TGTGCCAGTAGTATTGGGGTGGAGGGCTTCGAGCAGTACTTC. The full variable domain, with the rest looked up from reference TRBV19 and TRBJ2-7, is DGGITQSPKYLFRKEGQNVTLSCEQNLNHDAMYWYRQDPGQGLRLIYYSQIVNDFQKGDIAEGYSVSREKKESFPLTVTSAQKNPTAFYLCASSIGVEGFEQYFGPGTRLTVT.